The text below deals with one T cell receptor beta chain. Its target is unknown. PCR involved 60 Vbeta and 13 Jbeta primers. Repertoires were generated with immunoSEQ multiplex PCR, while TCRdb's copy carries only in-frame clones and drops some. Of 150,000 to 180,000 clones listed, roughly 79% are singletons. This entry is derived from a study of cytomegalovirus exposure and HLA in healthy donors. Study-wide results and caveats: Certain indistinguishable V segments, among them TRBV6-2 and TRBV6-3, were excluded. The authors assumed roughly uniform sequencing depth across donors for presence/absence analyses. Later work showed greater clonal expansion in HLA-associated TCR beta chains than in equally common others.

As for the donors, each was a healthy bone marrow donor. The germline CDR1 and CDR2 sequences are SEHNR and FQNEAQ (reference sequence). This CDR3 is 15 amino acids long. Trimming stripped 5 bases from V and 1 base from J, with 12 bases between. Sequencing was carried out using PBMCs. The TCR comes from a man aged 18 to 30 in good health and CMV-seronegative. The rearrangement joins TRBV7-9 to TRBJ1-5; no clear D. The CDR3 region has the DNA TGTGCCAGCAGCCCAGCGGGGAGGAGCAATCAGCCCCAGCATTTT. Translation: CASSPAGRSNQPQHF. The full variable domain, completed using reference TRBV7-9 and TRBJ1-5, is DTGVSQNPRHKITKRGQNVTFRCDPISEHNRLYWYRQTLGQGPEFLTYFQNEAQLEKSRLLSDRFSAERPKGSFSTLEIQRTEQGDSAMYLCASSPAGRSNQPQHFGDGTRLSIL.